Included here is one T cell receptor (beta chain) sequence, with context. This sample is part of a study of blood T cell repertoires in COVID-19. Germline V lookup: CDR1 MNHNY, CDR2 SVGAGI (reference sequence). The CDR3 is 14 residues long. V was pared by 7 bases and J by 6 bases, with 7 bases of the junction left unmatched. Assay: immunoSEQ multiplex PCR; the TCRdb copy retains only in-frame clones and omits some. The table includes a few hundred thousand clones, 80% to 90% detected once. The TCR comes from a man younger than 40 who had recovered from COVID-19. Sequenced sample: PBMCs or T cells enriched from blood (not recorded which). The chain is built from TRBV6-6 and TRBJ2-3; TRBD1 aligns across 10 bases. The CDR3 sequence: CASKDRGRVDTQYF. For the CDR3, the DNA is TGTGCCAGCAAAGACAGGGGGCGTGTGGATACGCAGTATTTT.